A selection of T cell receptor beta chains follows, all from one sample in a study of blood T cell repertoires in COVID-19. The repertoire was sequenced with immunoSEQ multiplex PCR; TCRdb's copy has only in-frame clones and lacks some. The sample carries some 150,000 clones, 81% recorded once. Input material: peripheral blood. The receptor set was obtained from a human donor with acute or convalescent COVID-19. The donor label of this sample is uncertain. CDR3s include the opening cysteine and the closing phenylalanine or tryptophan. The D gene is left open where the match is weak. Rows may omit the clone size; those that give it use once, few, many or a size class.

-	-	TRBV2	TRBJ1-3	TGTGCCAGCATCCTAACAGGGTCTGGAAACACCATATATTTT	CASILTGSGNTIYF
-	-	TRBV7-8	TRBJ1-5	TGTGCCAGCAGTTCCCGGGGTGGAGGGGAAAGGGGCAATCAGCCCCAGCATTTT	CASSSRGGGERGNQPQHF
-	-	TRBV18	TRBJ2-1	TGTGCCAGCTCACCTCTGGGAGGACCGGCTACCGTTGAGCAGTTCTTC	CASSPLGGPATVEQFF
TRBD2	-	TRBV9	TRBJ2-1	TGTGCCAGCAGCCTAAGCGGGGTCGGTGAGCAGTTCTTC	CASSLSGVGEQFF
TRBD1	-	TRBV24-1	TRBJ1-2	TGTGCCACCAGTGGGGGACAGGGGGCTTGGTATGGCTACACCTTC	CATSGGQGAWYGYTF
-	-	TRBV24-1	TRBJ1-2	TGTGCCACCAGTGACGGACTCCTAAACTATGGCTACACCTTC	CATSDGLLNYGYTF
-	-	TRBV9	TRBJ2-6	TGTGCCAGCAGCGCCTACTCTGGGGCCAACGTCCTGACTTTC	CASSAYSGANVLTF
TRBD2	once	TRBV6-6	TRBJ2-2	TGTGCCAGCAGTCGACTAGCGGGGGCGAACACCGGGGAGCTGTTTTTT	CASSRLAGANTGELFF
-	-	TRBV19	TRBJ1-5	TGTGCCAGTAGTACTACAGGGTTCTGGCAGCCCCAGCATTTT	CASSTTGFWQPQHF
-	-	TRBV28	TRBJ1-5	TGTGCCAGCAGTTTAAGGGGGAGTCAGCCCCAGCATTTT	CASSLRGSQPQHF
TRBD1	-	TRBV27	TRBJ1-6	TGTGCCAGCAGTTTATGGGGACGGGACAGCAATTCACCCCTCCACTTT	CASSLWGRDSNSPLHF
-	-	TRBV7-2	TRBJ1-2	TGTGCCAGCATCACACCGGGGTTCTATGGCTACACCTTC	CASITPGFYGYTF
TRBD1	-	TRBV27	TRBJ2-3	TGTGCCAGCAGCCGACTGGGACAGGAGATCACAGATACGCAGTATTTT	CASSRLGQEITDTQYF
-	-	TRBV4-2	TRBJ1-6	TGTGCCAGCAGCCACCCAGGGAGGAGCTCCTATAATTCACCCCTCCACTTT	CASSHPGRSSYNSPLHF
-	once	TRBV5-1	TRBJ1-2	TGCGCCAGCAGCTTGGCCAGAGGGAACTATGGCTACACCTTC	CASSLARGNYGYTF
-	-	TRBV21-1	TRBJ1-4	TGTGCCAGCAGCAAAAGAGGGATGGCTAATGAAAAACTGTTTTTT	CASSKRGMANEKLFF
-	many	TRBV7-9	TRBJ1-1	TGTGCCAGCAGCTTGGGCCAGAACACTGAAGCTTTCTTT	CASSLGQNTEAFF
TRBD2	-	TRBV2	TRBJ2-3	TGTGCCAGCAGTGAAGTGTGGACTAGCGGGGATACGCAGTATTTT	CASSEVWTSGDTQYF
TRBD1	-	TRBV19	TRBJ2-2	TGTGCCAGTAAGGCGGGACAGGGGGCGGCCGGGGAGCTGTTTTTT	CASKAGQGAAGELFF
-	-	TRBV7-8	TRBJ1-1	TGTGCCAGCACCCCCTTCGAGGTGCACACTGAAGCTTTCTTT	CASTPFEVHTEAFF
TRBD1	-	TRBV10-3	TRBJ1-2	TGTGCCATCAGTCTAGGGGGACAGGGATTTGGCTACACCTTC	CAISLGGQGFGYTF
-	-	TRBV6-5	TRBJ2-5	TGTGCCAGCAGAGCGACTATGGGTCGGGGGGAGACCCAGTACTTC	CASRATMGRGETQYF
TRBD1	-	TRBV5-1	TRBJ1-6	TGCGCCAGCCCCCAACGACAGGGCCAGATTCTTGATAATTCACCCCTCCACTTT	CASPQRQGQILDNSPLHF
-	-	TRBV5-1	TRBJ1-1	TGCGCCAGCAGCCCTGGGGAGGGGCAGGGGACTGAAGCTTTCTTT	CASSPGEGQGTEAFF
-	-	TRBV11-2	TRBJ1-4	TGTGCCAGCAGCTTAGATGTGGGGAGGGCTAATGAAAAACTGTTTTTT	CASSLDVGRANEKLFF
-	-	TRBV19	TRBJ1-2	TGTGCCAGTAGTAAGGCGTCAGCTTCGGGCTATGGCTACACCTTC	CASSKASASGYGYTF
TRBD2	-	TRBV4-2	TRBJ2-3	TGTGCCAGCAGCCCAGCGGGGGGCAATTATAGCACAGATACGCAGTATTTT	CASSPAGGNYSTDTQYF
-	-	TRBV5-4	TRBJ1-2	TGTGCCAGCAGCACAGGACCCGGAACCCCTAGTAGAGGCTACACCTTC	CASSTGPGTPSRGYTF
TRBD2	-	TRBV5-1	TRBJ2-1	TGCGCCAGCAGCTTAATTGCGGGGGGTTACAATGAGCAGTTCTTC	CASSLIAGGYNEQFF
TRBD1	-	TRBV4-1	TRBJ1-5	TGCGCCAGCAGCCAGTGGACAGGGGATCAGCCCCAGCATTTT	CASSQWTGDQPQHF
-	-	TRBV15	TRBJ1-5	TGTGCCACCAGCAGAGATCGGGGGTCCGAGCCCCAGCATTTT	CATSRDRGSEPQHF
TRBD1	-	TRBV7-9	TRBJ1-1	TGTGCCAGCAGCCTCCGGGGGGACAGGACCACTGAAGCTTTCTTT	CASSLRGDRTTEAFF
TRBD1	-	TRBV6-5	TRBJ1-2	TGTGCCAGCAGTTCACAGGGGTCGTTTTATGGCTACACCTTC	CASSSQGSFYGYTF
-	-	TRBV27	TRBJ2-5	TGTGCCAGCAGTTTATCCTTCCGGGAGACCCAGTACTTC	CASSLSFRETQYF
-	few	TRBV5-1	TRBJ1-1	TGCGCCAGCAGCTTGGAGGGGCTGGGGATTTCTGAAGCTTTCTTT	CASSLEGLGISEAFF
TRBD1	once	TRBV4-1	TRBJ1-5	TGCGCCAGCAGCCACCGGGACAGTAGCAATCAGCCCCAGCATTTT	CASSHRDSSNQPQHF
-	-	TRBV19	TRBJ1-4	TGTGCCAGTAGAACAGAGAATGAAAAACTGTTTTTT	CASRTENEKLFF
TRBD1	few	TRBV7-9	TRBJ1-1	TGTGCCAGCAGCTTCGACAGGGTGAACACTGAAGCTTTCTTT	CASSFDRVNTEAFF
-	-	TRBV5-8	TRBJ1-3	TGTGCCAGCAGCCAATATCGGACAGTCGGAAACACCATATATTTT	CASSQYRTVGNTIYF
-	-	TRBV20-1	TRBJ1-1	TGCAGTGCTGTCGGGTATTTTGAAGCTTTCTTT	CSAVGYFEAFF
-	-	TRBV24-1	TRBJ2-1	TGTGCCACCAGTGAGCGGGACTCCGTGAGGGGTGAGCAGTTCTTC	CATSERDSVRGEQFF
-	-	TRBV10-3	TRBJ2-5	TGTGCCACCCAACTTGAGGGCGTAGGGGAGACCCAGTACTTC	CATQLEGVGETQYF
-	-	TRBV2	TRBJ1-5	TGTGCCAGCAGACTCTCCCGAGGTTTCGTTGGCGATCAGCCCCAGCATTTT	CASRLSRGFVGDQPQHF
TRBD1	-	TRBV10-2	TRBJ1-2	TGCGCCAGCAGTGAGTCGACAGGGCGGTATGGCTACACCTTC	CASSESTGRYGYTF
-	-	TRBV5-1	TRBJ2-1	TGCGCCAGCAGCCTGGACAGATACAATGAGCAGTTCTTC	CASSLDRYNEQFF
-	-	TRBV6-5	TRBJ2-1	TGTGCCAGCAGTCCCGACATCTACAATGAGCAGTTCTTC	CASSPDIYNEQFF
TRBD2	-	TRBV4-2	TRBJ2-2	TGTGCCAGCAGCCTGGGGACTAGCGGGGGGGTTTCGGCCGGGGAGCTGTTTTTT	CASSLGTSGGVSAGELFF
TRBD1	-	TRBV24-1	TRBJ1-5	TGTGCCACCAGTGATTCAACCAGGGGGCAGATCAATCAGCCCCAGCATTTT	CATSDSTRGQINQPQHF
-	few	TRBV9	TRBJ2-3	TGTGCCAGCAGCGCCGACGCAGGGACAGATACGCAGTATTTT	CASSADAGTDTQYF
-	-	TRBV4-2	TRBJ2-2	TGTGCCAGCAGCCAAGAGACTCCTCCTACCGGGGAGCTGTTTTTT	CASSQETPPTGELFF
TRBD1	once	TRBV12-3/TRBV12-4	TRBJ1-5	TGTGCCAGCTCAGAGGGGGCGCGTCCCCAGCATTTT	CASSEGARPQHF
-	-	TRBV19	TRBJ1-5	TGTGCCAGTTCGGACGGAGGAATGTATAGCAATCAGCCCCAGCATTTT	CASSDGGMYSNQPQHF
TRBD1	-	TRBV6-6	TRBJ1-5	TGTGCCAGCAGTTCAGGGGGCGAGGCTCAGCCCCAGCATTTT	CASSSGGEAQPQHF
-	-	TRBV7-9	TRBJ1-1	TGTGCCAGCAGCTCCGACAGGCGAAACACTGAAGCTTTCTTT	CASSSDRRNTEAFF